This T cell receptor (beta chain) was profiled in a study of shared clonotypes between healthy human individuals. Study-level results: An anticipated effect of sequencing depth on clonotype sharing among donors was recognized.

Deletions cut 0 bases from V and 6 bases from J, with 13 bases between. Per germline, CDR1 GTSNPN and CDR2 SVGIG (reference sequence). This CDR3 has 14 residues. How the authors handled the data: From ImmunoSEQ came sequences covering only the junction and carrying no quality scores, so filtering differed. Assay: immunoSEQ multiplex PCR; the TCRdb copy retains only in-frame clones and omits some. From that table come the V and J calls and clone size; the DNA was used to work out D and trimming. The sample lists about 490,000 clones, over 65% occurring once. This clone was counted ten times or more. What it binds is unknown.

This clonotype was sampled from a woman aged 40 to 50 in good health. Some clones in this sample may be carry-over from other donors' samples. Sequenced material: PBMCs. The gene calls are TRBV30 and TRBJ2-3; no clear D gene. The CDR3 sequence: CAWSVITVGDTQYF. The CDR3 DNA sequence: TGTGCCTGGAGTGTCATCACCGTAGGCGATACGCAGTATTTT.